This TCR beta chain appears in the sequencing data of a study of OX40 agonist ivuxolimab in advanced cancers. Looking at the study overall: The patients got ivuxolimab, which is an agonistic anti-OX40 (CD134) antibody. Each patient was given ivuxolimab into a vein every 2 weeks, at 0.01 to 10 mg/kg.

The data were produced by immunoSEQ multiplex PCR, yet TCRdb's version contains in-frame clones alone and is incomplete. Here the sample spans roughly 79,000 clones, about 89% being singletons. Germline-derived CDR1 and CDR2 are MDHEN and SYDVKM. Trimming pared 3 bases from V and 4 bases from J, leaving 7 bases between. This CDR3 contains 13 residues. The source of this sequence is an adult with an advanced solid tumor such as melanoma, head and neck, liver or kidney cancer. This material consisted of CD4+ or CD8+ T cells sorted from blood, taken in a trial of the OX40 agonist ivuxolimab. The V call is TRBV28, the J call TRBJ1-5; D is unresolved. The CDR3 DNA reads TGTGCCAGCAGTTTTTTTGGGAATCAGCCCCAGCATTTT. Encoded protein: CASSFFGNQPQHF.